Listed below are T cell receptor beta chains from one sample, sequenced in a study of cytomegalovirus exposure and HLA in healthy donors. Generated by immunoSEQ multiplex PCR, the TCRdb table keeps only in-frame clones and is missing some. This table has under 250,000 clones, about four fifths appearing once. The sequencing sample was made of PBMCs. The source is a woman between 45 and 65 years old in good health and CMV-seropositive. CDR3s include the opening cysteine and the closing phenylalanine or tryptophan.

v_call cdr3_aa
TRBV7-2 CASSLWGVGNQPQHF
TRBV7-2 CASSLMAGGSKMYF
TRBV6-1 CASRGRAFNQPQHF
TRBV9 CASSLGGRSGTEAFF
TRBV6-4 CASSDSTGGNSPLHF
TRBV5-1 CASSLTNSYGYTF
TRBV19 CASSTRQMNGKLFF
TRBV14 CASSRQYDNSPLHF
TRBV11-1 CASSRERDMNSGNTIYF
TRBV7-2 CASSQGTSGGIQETQYF
TRBV18 CASAQSDSNQPQHF
TRBV9 CASSVKTGSSYNEQFF
TRBV4-1 CASSHRSRGRYYGYTF
TRBV11-2 CASTPLGAGSIAKNIQYF
TRBV6-4 CASSWTGGYGYTF